The 15 T cell receptor beta chains in this list originate from one sample, sequenced in a study of cytomegalovirus exposure and HLA in healthy donors. Primers included in the PCR were 60 Vbeta and 13 Jbeta primers. Libraries were prepared by immunoSEQ multiplex PCR; TCRdb keeps only in-frame clonotypes and omits some of them. The table lists some 120,000 clones. The source material was PBMCs. The receptors here all came from a young man in good health and CMV-seronegative.

The V and J genes are TRBV15 and TRBJ2-7; no firm D call. Looked up from germline, CDR1 is LNHNV and CDR2 is YYDKDF (reference sequence). The CDR3 extends over 10 amino acids. V lost 9 bases, J lost 5 bases, and 8 bases lay in between. The CDR3 here is CATAIHEQYF. Written as DNA, the CDR3 is TGTGCCACAGCCATCCACGAGCAGTACTTC.

This sequence joins TRBV19 and TRBJ1-1; 8 bases match TRBD1. Losses at the gene ends were 4 bases for V and 4 bases for J; bases not matched to a gene: 5. The V gene's germline CDR1 is LNHDA and CDR2 SQIVND (reference sequence). The CDR3 sequence is 14 residues long. The CDR3: CASSKRQGATEAFF. The CDR3 nucleotides read TGTGCCAGTAGTAAGAGGCAGGGGGCCACTGAAGCTTTCTTT.

The gene calls are TRBV30 and TRBJ1-4; TRBD1 matches at 10 bases. This CDR3 contains 16 residues. CDR1 is GTSNPN and CDR2 is SVGIG in the germline V gene (reference sequence). V shed 8 bases, J shed 2 bases, and the junction held 11 bases outside the gene matches. The CDR3 sequence: CASRDRGWGTNEKLFF. CDR3 nucleotide sequence: TGTGCCAGCCGGGACAGGGGATGGGGGACTAATGAAAAACTGTTTTTT.

The chain links TRBV9 to TRBJ1-2; perhaps TRBD1 as D (5 bases). CDR1 is SGDLS and CDR2 is YYNGEE in the germline V gene. V dropped 4 bases and J dropped 4 bases, with 11 bases sitting between them. The CDR3 runs 13 residues. CDR3 amino acids: CASSIDRFYGYTF. CDR3 DNA: TGTGCCAGCAGCATTGACAGATTCTATGGCTACACCTTC.

The CDR3 DNA reads as TGCGCCAGCAGCCCGACAGGGGGAGGTGGCAATCAGCCCCAGCATTTT. This encodes CASSPTGGGGNQPQHF. J is TRBJ1-5 and V is TRBV5-1; TRBD1 matches at 9 bases. CDR3 length: 16 residues. V trimming: 4 bases; J trimming: 2 bases; junction bases outside the gene matches: 7. Germline CDR1 is SGHRS and CDR2 is YFSETQ.

The genes are TRBV25-1 and TRBJ1-1, with TRBD1 matching over 7 bases. The CDR3 length is 14 residues. Trimming cost V 9 bases and J 4 bases; bases outside gene matches: 11. Looked up from germline, CDR1 is MGHDK and CDR2 is SYGVNS. CDR3 in DNA: TGTGCCAGTACTCAGGGGGTTGTGGGCACTGAAGCTTTCTTT. Amino acids: CASTQGVVGTEAFF.

This CDR3 is CAIYGKGGNTIYF. CDR3 sequence (DNA): TGTGCCATCTACGGCAAGGGGGGAAACACCATATATTTT. The gene calls are TRBV6-5 and TRBJ1-3, with D maybe TRBD1 (5 bases). Germline CDR1 reads MNHEY; CDR2 reads SVGAGI. The CDR3 length is 13 residues. Trimming left V 10 bases short and J 4 bases short, with 14 bases between.

The J gene is TRBJ2-7, the V gene TRBV2; tentatively, D is TRBD2 (6 bases). Germline assignment: CDR1 SNHLY and CDR2 FYNNEI. This CDR3 is built from 12 residues. V was pared by 3 bases and J by 3 bases, with 6 bases between. The CDR3 DNA reads as TGTGCCAGCAGTGAGGGGGGCTACGAGCAGTACTTC. Translated, it gives CASSEGGYEQYF.

The V and J genes are TRBV29-1 and TRBJ1-4; 7 bases are a match to TRBD1. CDR1 is SQVTM and CDR2 is ANQGSEA in the germline V gene. Germline trimming cut 3 bases from V and 4 bases from J; bases unmatched to any gene: 8. The CDR3 totals 15 residues. CDR3 bases: TGCAGCGTTGACAGGGGGAGGATGGTTAATGAAAAACTGTTTTTT. Translated, it gives CSVDRGRMVNEKLFF.

The chain couples TRBV7-2 to TRBJ1-5, with TRBD1 matching over 9 bases. CDR1 SGHTA and CDR2 FQGNSA come from the germline V gene. J gave up 2 bases and V 8 bases, and 10 bases lay outside the gene matches. The CDR3 totals 16 residues. This CDR3 reads CASQFSTGGGNQPQHF. The CDR3 region has the DNA TGTGCCAGCCAGTTTAGTACAGGGGGCGGCAATCAGCCCCAGCATTTT.

The chain couples TRBV5-4 to TRBJ1-2, with TRBD1 identical over 9 bases. Germline V lookup: CDR1 SGHNT, CDR2 YYREEE (reference sequence). J lost 6 bases, V lost 0 bases, and 9 bases had no gene match. There are 16 residues in the CDR3. In DNA, the CDR3 is TGTGCCAGCAGCTTGGATGGGACAGGGCTTTCGGATGGCTACACCTTC. Protein product: CASSLDGTGLSDGYTF.

The chain carries TRBV4-2 and TRBJ2-1; 12 nucleotides agree with TRBD2. Trimming cost V 3 bases and J 7 bases; bases outside gene matches: 7. In germline, CDR1 is LGHNA, CDR2 YNFKEQ. The CDR3 loop spans 16 amino acids. The CDR3 spells CASSQVTSGGLNEQFF. The CDR3 coding sequence is TGTGCCAGCAGCCAGGTGACTAGCGGGGGCCTAAATGAGCAGTTCTTC.

The genes are TRBV7-2 and TRBJ2-7; 7 bases are a match to TRBD1. V shed 5 bases, J shed 2 bases, and the junction held 18 bases outside the gene matches. This CDR3 comprises 18 residues. Germline CDR1 is SGHTA and CDR2 is FQGNSA. DNA for the CDR3: TGTGCCAGCAGCCCCCCCAAATACCGGGCAGGGGGAACCTACGAGCAGTACTTC. Residues: CASSPPKYRAGGTYEQYF.

The chain links TRBV11-3 to TRBJ2-2; D call uncertain. Germline V gene sequence: CDR1 SGHNT, CDR2 YENEEA. Trimming took off 0 bases at V and 4 bases at J, with 9 bases between the two ends. The CDR3 sequence is 15 residues long. The CDR3 here is CASSLEGWSTGELFF. The CDR3 bases are TGTGCCAGCAGCTTAGAAGGATGGAGCACCGGGGAGCTGTTTTTT.

The rearrangement uses TRBV7-2 and TRBJ1-6, with D uncertain. The CDR3 contains 13 residues. Looked up from germline, CDR1 is SGHTA and CDR2 is FQGNSA. The V end was cut by 4 bases, the J end by 9 bases, with 10 bases between. The CDR3 protein is CASSSASGSPLHF. CDR3 sequence (DNA): TGTGCCAGCAGCTCCGCATCCGGTTCACCCCTCCACTTT.